The following is a T cell receptor (beta chain) sequence with its context. The data stem from a study of blood T cell repertoires in COVID-19. The overall study: Both acute and convalescent COVID-19 samples were obtained from the United States, Italy and Spain. From T cells, B-cell-depleted T cells, or PBMCs came the material, which was cDNA or gDNA.

V lost 6 bases, J lost 3 bases, and 5 bases stayed unmatched. Germline V CDR1 and CDR2: SQVTM, ANQGSEA. The CDR3 has 13 amino acids. How the authors handled the data: Nucleated cell number was recorded as an estimate derived from reference gene primer amplification. Only in-frame clones appear in the TCRdb table, and some are missing; sequencing was by immunoSEQ multiplex PCR. For V, J and clone size, that table is used; D and trimming come from the DNA. Among roughly 150,000 clones, 70% to 90% were seen once, and the ten largest hold 8% to 13%. This clonotype was sampled from an elderly woman with acute or convalescent COVID-19. Sequencing was performed on peripheral blood. The chain carries TRBV29-1 and TRBJ1-2, with 9 bases identical to TRBD1. CDR3 sequence (DNA): TGCAGCGTGGTACAGGGGGCCGACTATGGCTACACCTTC. Translating it yields CSVVQGADYGYTF.